This TCR beta chain was observed in a study of T-cell memory formation after mild COVID-19. One entry per CDR3 protein, called by TCRdb with MiXCR from the 5' RACE reads. The sample lists around 250,000 distinct CDR3 sequences, roughly 14% occurring once. Germline V CDR1 and CDR2: SEHNR, FQNEAQ (reference sequence). This CDR3 spans 11 amino acids. Trimming took 8 bases from V and 6 from J, leaving 10 bases between them. Material for sequencing was PBMCs or a T cell subset sorted from them (not recorded which). This clonotype was sampled from an adult woman who had mild COVID-19 (a few samples of this study predate the infection). Cell type and time point are not known. The chain carries TRBV7-9 and TRBJ1-2; D unclear. The CDR3 here is CASELGDGYTF. Written as DNA, the CDR3 is TGTGCCAGCGAGCTGGGTGATGGCTACACCTTC.